This T cell receptor (beta chain) was sequenced for a study of T-cell reconstitution after alpha-beta-depleted transplantation in children. Study-wide findings and caveats: TCRbeta diversity was high at day 60 in some patients (a result of surviving recipient T cells and thymic progenitors). It was reported that alpha-beta T cells came from several hundred expanded graft clones (about two months after transplant). Newly produced T cells mostly accounted for T-cell counts and diversity one year post-transplant.

Unique molecular identifiers were used to barcode this TCRbeta library. TCRdb reprocessed the PCR reads via MiXCR and lists one record per CDR3 protein. This repertoire shows hundreds of thousands of distinct CDR3 sequences, over 10% found once; its top ten account for about 2%. This clonotype was seen a few times. Its antigen is unidentified. This sequence originates from a male patient younger than 18 who had a stem cell transplant for acute myeloid leukemia, so the T cells may come from the graft donor. This sample comprised PBMCs, mostly from graft donor cells, obtained 360 days after TCRalphabeta/CD19-depleted stem cell transplant.

The CDR3 protein is CSARVQGGRHSNQPQHF. CDR3 DNA sequence: TGCAGTGCTAGAGTTCAAGGGGGGCGGCATAGCAATCAGCCCCAGCATTTT. V and J are TRBV20-1 and TRBJ1-5, with a possible D match to TRBD1 (6 bases). CDR3 length: 17 residues. The V and J ends lost 1 base and 0 bases respectively, with 16 bases between them. Germline V gene lookup returns CDR1 DFQATT and CDR2 SNEGSKA (reference sequence).